This T cell receptor (beta chain) originates from a study of shared clonotypes between healthy human individuals. Study outcomes and limitations: Only blood was sampled; tissue repertoires likely differ.

The CDR3 runs 14 residues. V lost 5 bases, J lost 4 bases, and 14 bases lay in between. CDR1 is SGHTA and CDR2 is FQGNSA in the germline V gene. Only in-frame clones appear in the TCRdb table, and some are missing; sequencing was by immunoSEQ multiplex PCR. Of approximately 2,300,000 clones listed, under 95% are singletons. Note on this clone: The antigen remains undetermined.

The sequenced sample consisted of naive CD4+ T cells from PBMCs. Subset meaning: CD45RA+ positively selected. The sequence was collected from a man in his late teens or twenties in good health. Some clones in this sample may be carry-over from other donors' samples. This chain uses TRBV7-2 with TRBJ1-2; no clear D gene. This CDR3 is CASSRNGQAYGYTF. The CDR3 DNA follows: TGTGCCAGCAGCCGAAATGGGCAGGCCTATGGCTACACCTTC.